This T cell receptor (beta chain) appears in the sequencing data of a study of cytomegalovirus exposure and HLA in healthy donors. Germline assignment: CDR1 SGHVS and CDR2 FNYEAQ. Germline trimming cut 5 bases from V and 5 bases from J; bases unmatched to any gene: 9. The CDR3 totals 15 residues. On this clone itself: Its antigen remains unidentified.

PCR was performed using 60 Vbeta and 13 Jbeta primers. The assay was immunoSEQ multiplex PCR, and TCRdb's table has in-frame clones only and misses some. This table holds over 120,000 clones, about three quarters found once. Study outcomes and limitations: The productive fraction for most TCR beta V segments was about 87% or about 30% in an earlier analysis. Reportedly, fewer N-insertions than the roughly 690-donor mean appeared in an Asian-associated ancestry cluster in a later analysis.

The J gene is TRBJ1-3, the V gene TRBV7-6, with 7 bases matching TRBD1. What was sequenced was PBMCs. This TCR derives from a male donor in good health and CMV-seronegative. CDR3 DNA sequence: TGTGCCAGCAGCCCTGGCGGGACAGTGCGAAACACCATATATTTT. Translation: CASSPGGTVRNTIYF.